What follows is one TCR beta chain and its context. Its antigen is not known. The data were taken from a study of T cell responses to AZD1222 COVID-19 vaccine. Study-level information: Whether given at about 4 or about 12 weeks, second doses were pooled.

Libraries were prepared by immunoSEQ multiplex PCR; TCRdb keeps only in-frame clonotypes and omits some of them. The sample holds about 130,000 clones, approximately 85% seen once. The CDR3 consists of 18 residues. Germline CDR1 and CDR2: MNHEY and SMNVEV (reference sequence). The germline V and J ends were trimmed by 8 bases and 0 bases, with 20 bases remaining between them. Findings of the study overall: The donor cohort was predominantly white British with a female majority, and clonal diversity may have been underestimated. Spike-specific TCR breadth and depth were elevated following two AZD1222 doses.

The chain has TRBV27 and TRBJ1-6; D perhaps matches TRBD1 (5 bases). The specimen comprised peripheral blood, sampled on day 0 of AZD1222 vaccination. This receptor was identified in an adult in good health. In DNA form, the CDR3 reads TGTGCCAGCGCTCCTCCGGGGGGGTGGAGCTCCTATAATTCACCCCTCCACTTT. Translation gives CASAPPGGWSSYNSPLHF.